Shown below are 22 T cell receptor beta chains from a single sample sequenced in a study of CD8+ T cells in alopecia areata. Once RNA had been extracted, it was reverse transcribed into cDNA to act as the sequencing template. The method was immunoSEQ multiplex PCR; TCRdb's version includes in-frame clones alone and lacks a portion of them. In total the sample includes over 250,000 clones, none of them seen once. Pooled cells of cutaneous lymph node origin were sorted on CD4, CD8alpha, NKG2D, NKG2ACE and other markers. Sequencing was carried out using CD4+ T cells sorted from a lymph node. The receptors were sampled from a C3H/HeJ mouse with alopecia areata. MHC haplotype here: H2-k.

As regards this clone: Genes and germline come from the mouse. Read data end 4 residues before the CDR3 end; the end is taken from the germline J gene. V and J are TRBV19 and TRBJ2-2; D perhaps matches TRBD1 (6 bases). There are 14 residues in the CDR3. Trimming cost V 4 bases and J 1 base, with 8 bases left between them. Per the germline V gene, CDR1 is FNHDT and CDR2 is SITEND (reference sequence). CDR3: CASSRRGNTGQLYF. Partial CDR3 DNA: TGTGCCAGCAGTCGCAGGGGAAACACCGGG. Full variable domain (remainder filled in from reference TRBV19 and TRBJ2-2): GGIITQTPKFLIGQEGQKLTLKCQQNFNHDTMYWYRQDSGKGLRLIYYSITENDLQKGDLSEGYDASREKKSSFSLTVTSAQKNEMAVFLCASSRRGNTGQLYFGEGSKLTVL.

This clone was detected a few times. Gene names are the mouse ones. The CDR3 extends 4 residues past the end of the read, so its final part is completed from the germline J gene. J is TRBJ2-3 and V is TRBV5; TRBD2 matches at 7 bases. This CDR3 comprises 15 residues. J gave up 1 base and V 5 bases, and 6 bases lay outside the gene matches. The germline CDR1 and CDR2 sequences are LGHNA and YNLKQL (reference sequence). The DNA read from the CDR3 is TGTGCCAGCAGCGCGGCGGGACTGCGTGCAGAA. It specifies CASSAAGLRAE. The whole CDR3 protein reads CASSAAGLRAETLYF.

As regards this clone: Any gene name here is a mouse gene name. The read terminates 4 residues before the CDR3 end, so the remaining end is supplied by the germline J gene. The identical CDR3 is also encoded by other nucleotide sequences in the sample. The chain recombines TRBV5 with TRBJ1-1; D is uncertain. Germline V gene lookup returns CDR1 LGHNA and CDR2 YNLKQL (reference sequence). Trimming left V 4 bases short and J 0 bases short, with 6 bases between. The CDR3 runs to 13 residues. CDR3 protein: CASSPQANTEVFF. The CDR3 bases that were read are TGTGCCAGCAGCCCCCAAGCAAACACA.

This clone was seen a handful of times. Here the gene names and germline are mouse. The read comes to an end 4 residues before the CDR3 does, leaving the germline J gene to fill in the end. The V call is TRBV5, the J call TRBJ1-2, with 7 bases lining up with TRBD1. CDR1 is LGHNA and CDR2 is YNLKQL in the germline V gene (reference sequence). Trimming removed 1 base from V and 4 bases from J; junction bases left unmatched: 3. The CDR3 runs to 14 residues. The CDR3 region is CASSQVTGSSDYTF. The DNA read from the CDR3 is TGTGCCAGCAGCCAAGTGACAGGGAGCTCC.

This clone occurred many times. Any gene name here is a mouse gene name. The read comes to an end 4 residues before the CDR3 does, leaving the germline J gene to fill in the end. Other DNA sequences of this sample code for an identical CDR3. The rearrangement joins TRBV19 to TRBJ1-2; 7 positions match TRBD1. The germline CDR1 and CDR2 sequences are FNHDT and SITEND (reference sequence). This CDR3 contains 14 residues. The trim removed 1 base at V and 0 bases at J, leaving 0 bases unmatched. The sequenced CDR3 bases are TGTGCCAGCAGTATAACAGGGGCAAACTCC. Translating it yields CASSITGANS. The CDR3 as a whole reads CASSITGANSDYTF.

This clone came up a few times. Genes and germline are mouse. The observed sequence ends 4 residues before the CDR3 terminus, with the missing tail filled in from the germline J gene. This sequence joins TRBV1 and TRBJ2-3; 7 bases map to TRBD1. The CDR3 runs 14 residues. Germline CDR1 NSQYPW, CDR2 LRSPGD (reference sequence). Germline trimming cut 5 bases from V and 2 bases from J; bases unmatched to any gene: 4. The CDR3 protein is CTCSTQGTAETLYF. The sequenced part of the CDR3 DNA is TGCACCTGCAGTACACAGGGGACTGCAGAA.

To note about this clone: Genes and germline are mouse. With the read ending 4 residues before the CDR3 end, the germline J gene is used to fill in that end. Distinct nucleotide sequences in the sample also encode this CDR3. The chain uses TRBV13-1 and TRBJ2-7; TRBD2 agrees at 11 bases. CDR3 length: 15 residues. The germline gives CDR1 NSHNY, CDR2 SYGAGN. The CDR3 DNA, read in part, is TGTGCCAGCAGTGTCACCGGGACTGGGGGATAT. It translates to CASSVTGTGGY. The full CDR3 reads CASSVTGTGGYEQYF.

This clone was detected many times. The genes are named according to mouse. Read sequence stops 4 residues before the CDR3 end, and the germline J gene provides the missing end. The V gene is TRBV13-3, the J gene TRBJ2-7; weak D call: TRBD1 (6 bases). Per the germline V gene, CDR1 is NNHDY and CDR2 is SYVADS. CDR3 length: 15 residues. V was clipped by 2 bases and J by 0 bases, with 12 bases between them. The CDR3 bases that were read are TGTGCCAGCAGTGAGGGGGACACCACCTCCTAT. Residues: CASSEGDTTSY. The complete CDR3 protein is CASSEGDTTSYEQYF.

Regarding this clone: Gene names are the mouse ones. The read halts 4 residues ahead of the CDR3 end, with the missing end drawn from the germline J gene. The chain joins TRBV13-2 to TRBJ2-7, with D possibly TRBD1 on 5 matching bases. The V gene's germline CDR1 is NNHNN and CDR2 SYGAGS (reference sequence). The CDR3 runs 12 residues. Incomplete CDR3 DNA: TGTGCCAGCGGTGAAAGACAGTAT. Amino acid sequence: CASGERQY. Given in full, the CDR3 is CASGERQYEQYF.

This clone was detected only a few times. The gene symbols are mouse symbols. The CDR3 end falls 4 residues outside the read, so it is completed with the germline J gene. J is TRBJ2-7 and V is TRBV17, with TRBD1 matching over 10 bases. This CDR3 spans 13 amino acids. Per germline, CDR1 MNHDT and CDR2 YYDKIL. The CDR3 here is CASSPGTGDEQYF. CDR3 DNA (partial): TGTGCTAGCAGCCCCGGGACAGGGGAT.

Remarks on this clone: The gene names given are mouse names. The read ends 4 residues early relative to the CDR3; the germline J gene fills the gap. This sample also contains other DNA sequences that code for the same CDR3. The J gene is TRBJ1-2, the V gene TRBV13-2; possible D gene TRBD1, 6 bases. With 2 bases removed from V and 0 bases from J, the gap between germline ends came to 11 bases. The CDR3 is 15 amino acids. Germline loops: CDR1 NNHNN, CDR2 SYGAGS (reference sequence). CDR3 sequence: CASGEPGQANSDYTF. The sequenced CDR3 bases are TGTGCCAGCGGTGAACCGGGACAAGCAAACTCC.

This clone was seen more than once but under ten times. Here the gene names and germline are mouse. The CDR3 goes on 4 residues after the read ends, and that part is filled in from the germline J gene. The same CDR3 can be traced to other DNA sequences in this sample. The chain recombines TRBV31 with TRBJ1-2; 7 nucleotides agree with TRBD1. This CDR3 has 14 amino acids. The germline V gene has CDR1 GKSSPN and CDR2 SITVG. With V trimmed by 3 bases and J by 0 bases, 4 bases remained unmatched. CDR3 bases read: TGTGCCTGGAGCTCCGGACAGGCAAACTCC. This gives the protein CAWSSGQANS. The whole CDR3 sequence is CAWSSGQANSDYTF.

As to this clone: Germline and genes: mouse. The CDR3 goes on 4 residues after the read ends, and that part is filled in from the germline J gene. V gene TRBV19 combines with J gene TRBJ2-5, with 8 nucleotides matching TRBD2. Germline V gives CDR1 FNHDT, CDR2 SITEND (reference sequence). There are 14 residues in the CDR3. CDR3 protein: CASSPSGGSDTQYF. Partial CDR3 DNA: TGTGCCAGCAGTCCCTCTGGGGGGTCGGAC.

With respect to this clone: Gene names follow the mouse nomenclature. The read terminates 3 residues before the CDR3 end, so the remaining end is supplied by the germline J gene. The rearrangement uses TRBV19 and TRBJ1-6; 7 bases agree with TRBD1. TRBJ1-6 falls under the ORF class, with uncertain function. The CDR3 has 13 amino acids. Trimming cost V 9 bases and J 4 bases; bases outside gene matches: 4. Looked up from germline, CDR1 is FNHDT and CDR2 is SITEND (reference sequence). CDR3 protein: CATRDSYNSPLYF. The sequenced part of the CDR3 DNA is TGTGCCACCCGGGACAGTTATAATTCGCCC.

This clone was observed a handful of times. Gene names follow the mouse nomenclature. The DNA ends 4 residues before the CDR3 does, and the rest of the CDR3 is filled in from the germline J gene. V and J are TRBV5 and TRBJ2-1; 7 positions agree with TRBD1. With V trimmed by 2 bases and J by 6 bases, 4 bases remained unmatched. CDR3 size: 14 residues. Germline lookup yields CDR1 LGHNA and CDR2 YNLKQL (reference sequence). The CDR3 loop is CASSQTGEVAEQFF. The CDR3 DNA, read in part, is TGTGCCAGCAGCCAAACAGGGGAGGTTGCT.

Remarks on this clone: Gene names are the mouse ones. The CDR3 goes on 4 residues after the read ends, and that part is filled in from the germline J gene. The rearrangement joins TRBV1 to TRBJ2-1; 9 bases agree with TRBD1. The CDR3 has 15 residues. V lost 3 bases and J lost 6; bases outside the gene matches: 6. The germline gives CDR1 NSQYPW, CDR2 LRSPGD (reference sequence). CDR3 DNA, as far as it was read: TGCACCTGCAGTGCGGGGACAGGGAATGGTGCT. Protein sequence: CTCSAGTGNGA. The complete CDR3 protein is CTCSAGTGNGAEQFF.

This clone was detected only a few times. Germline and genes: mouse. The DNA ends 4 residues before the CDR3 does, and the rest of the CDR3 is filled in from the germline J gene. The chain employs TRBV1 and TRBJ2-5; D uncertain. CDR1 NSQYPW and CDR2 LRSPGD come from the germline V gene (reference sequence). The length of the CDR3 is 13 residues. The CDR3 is CTCSAASKDTQYF. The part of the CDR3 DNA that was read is TGCACCTGCAGTGCAGCCAGCAAAGAC.

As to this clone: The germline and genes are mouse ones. The CDR3 bases that were read are TGTGCCAGCGGCCCTCAGGGGGCCCCCGGG. Protein product: CASGPQGAPG. The complete CDR3 reads CASGPQGAPGQLYF. The chain uses TRBV13-2 and TRBJ2-2, with 8 bases that match TRBD1. The DNA ends 4 residues before the CDR3 does, and the rest of the CDR3 is filled in from the germline J gene. The germline CDR1 and CDR2 sequences are NNHNN and SYGAGS (reference sequence). CDR3 size: 14 residues. With V trimmed by 5 bases and J by 6 bases, 6 bases remained unmatched.

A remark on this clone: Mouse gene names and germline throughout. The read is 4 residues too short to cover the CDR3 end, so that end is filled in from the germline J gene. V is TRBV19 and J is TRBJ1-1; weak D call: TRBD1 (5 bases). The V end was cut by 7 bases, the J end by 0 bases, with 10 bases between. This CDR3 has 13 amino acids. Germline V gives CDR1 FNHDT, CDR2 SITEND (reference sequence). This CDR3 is CASALTANTEVFF. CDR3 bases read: TGTGCCAGCGCCTTGACAGCAAACACA.

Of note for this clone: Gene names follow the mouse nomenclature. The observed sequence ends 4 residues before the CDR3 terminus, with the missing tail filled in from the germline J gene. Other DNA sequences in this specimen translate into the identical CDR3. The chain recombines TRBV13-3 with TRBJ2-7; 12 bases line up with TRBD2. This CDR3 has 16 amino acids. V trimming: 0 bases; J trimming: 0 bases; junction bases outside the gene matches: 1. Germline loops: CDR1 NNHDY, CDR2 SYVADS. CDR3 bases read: TGTGCCAGCAGTGATGGACTGGGGGGGCGCTCCTAT. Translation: CASSDGLGGRSY. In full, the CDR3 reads CASSDGLGGRSYEQYF.

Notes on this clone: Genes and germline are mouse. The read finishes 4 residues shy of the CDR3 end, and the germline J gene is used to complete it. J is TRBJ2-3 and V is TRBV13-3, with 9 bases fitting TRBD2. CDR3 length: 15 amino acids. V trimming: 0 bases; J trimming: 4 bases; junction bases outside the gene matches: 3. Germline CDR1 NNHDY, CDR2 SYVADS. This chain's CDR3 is CASSDDWGVPETLYF. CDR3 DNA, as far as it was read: TGTGCCAGCAGTGATGACTGGGGGGTTCCAGAA.

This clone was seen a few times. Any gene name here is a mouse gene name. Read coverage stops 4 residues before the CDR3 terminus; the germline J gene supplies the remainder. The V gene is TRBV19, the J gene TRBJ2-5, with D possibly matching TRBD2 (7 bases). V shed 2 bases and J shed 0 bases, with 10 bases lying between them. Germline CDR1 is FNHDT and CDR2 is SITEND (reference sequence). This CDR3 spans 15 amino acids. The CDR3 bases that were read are TGTGCCAGCAGTATCGGGGGGCATAACCAAGAC. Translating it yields CASSIGGHNQD. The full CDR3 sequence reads CASSIGGHNQDTQYF.